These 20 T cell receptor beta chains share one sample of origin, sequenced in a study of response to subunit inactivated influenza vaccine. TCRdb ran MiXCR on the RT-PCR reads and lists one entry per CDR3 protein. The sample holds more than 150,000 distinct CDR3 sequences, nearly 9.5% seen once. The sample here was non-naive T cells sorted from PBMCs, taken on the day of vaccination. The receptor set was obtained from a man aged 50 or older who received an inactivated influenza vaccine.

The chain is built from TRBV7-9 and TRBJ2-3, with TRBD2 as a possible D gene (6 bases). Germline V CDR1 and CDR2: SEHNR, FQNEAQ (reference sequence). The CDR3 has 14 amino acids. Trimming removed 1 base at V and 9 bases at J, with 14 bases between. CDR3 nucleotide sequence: TGTGCCAGCAGCTTAGATTACGGGAGAGAGACGCAGTATTTT. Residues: CASSLDYGRETQYF.

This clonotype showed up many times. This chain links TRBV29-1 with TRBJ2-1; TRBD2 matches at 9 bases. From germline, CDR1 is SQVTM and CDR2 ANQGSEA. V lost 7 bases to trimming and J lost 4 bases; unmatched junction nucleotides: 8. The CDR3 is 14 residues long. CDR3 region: CSAPRSGRYNEQFF. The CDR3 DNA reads TGCAGCGCTCCCAGAAGCGGGAGGTACAATGAGCAGTTCTTC.

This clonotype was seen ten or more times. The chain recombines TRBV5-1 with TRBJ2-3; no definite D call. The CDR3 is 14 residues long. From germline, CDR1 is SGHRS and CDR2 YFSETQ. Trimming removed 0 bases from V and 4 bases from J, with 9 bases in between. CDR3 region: CASSLVGVSDTQYF. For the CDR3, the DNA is TGCGCCAGCAGCTTGGTTGGGGTCTCAGATACGCAGTATTTT.

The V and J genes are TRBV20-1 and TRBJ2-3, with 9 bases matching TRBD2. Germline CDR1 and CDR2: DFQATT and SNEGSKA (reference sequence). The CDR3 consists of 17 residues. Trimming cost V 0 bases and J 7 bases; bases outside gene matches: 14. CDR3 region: CSARDIAGDVVVNTQYF. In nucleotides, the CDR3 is TGCAGTGCTAGAGATATAGCGGGAGACGTCGTAGTGAATACGCAGTATTTT.

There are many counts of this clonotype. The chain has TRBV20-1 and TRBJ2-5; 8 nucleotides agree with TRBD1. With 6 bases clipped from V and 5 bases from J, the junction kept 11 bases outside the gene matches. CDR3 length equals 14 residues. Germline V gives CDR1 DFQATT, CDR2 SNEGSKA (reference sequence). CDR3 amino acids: CSARRTGTEETQYF. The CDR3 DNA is TGCAGTGCCAGAAGGACAGGGACTGAGGAGACCCAGTACTTC.

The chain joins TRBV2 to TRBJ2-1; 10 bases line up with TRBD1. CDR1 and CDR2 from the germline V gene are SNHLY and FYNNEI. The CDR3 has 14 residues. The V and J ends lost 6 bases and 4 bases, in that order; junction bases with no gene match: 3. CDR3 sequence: CASRKGQGYNEQFF. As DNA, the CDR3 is TGTGCCAGCAGGAAGGGACAGGGGTACAATGAGCAGTTCTTC.

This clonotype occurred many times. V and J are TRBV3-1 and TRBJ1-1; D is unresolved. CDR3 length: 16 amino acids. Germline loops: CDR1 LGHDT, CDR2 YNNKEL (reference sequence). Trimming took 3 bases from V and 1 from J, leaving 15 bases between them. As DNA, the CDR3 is TGTGCCAGCAGCCAGGAGGCCCAAGGACGGAACACTGAAGCTTTCTTT. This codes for CASSQEAQGRNTEAFF.

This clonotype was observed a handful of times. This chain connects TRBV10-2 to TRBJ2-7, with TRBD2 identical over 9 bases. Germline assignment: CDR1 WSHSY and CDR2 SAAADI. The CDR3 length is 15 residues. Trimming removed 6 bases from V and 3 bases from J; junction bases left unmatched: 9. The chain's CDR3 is CASRDPSGTLYEQYF. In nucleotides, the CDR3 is TGCGCCAGCAGGGACCCTAGCGGGACGCTCTACGAGCAGTACTTC.

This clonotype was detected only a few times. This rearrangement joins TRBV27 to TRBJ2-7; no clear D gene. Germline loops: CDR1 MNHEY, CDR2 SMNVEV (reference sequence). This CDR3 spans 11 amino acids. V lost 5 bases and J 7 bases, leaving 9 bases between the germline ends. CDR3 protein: CASSPLREQYF. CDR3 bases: TGTGCCAGCAGTCCACTACGAGAGCAGTACTTC.

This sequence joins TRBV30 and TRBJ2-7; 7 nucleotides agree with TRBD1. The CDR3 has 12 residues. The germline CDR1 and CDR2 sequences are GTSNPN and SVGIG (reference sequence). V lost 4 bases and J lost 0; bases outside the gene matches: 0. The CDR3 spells CAWNRGSYEQYF. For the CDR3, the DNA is TGTGCCTGGAACAGGGGCTCCTACGAGCAGTACTTC.

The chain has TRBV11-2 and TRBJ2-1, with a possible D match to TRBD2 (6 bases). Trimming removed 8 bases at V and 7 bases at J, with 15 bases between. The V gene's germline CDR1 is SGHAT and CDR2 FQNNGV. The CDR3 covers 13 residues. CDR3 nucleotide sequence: TGTGCCAGCGGGCGGGACCGGGGGAATGAGCAGTTCTTC. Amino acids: CASGRDRGNEQFF.

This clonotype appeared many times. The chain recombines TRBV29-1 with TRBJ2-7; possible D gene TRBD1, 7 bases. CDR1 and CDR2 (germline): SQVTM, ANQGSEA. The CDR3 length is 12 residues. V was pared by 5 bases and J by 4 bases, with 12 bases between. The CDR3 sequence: CSVRRGRYEQYF. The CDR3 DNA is TGCAGCGTTCGGAGGGGGCGGTACGAGCAGTACTTC.

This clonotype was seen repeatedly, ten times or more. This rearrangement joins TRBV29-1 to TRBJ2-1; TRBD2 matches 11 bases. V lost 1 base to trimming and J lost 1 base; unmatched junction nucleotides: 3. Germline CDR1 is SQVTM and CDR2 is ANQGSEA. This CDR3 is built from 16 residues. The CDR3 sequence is CSVEAGLAESYNEQFF. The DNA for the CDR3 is TGCAGCGTTGAAGCGGGACTAGCGGAATCCTACAATGAGCAGTTCTTC.

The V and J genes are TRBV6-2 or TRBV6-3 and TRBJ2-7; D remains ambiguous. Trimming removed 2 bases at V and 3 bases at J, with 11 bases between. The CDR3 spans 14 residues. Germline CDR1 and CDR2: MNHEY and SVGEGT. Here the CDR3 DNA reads TGTGCCAGCAGTTACACGGACGGTTACTACGAGCAGTACTTC. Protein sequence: CASSYTDGYYEQYF.

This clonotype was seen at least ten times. CDR3 in amino acids: CASTLRQATGELFF. The CDR3 DNA reads as TGTGCCAGCACCTTAAGACAGGCCACCGGGGAGCTGTTTTTT. The gene calls are TRBV5-5 and TRBJ2-2; D perhaps matches TRBD1 (6 bases). CDR1 is SGHKS, CDR2 YYEKEE, per germline (reference sequence). The CDR3 loop spans 14 amino acids. V was shortened by 6 bases and J by 4 bases, with 13 bases between the two germline ends. Full variable domain (outside the CDR3, taken from reference TRBV5-5 and TRBJ2-2): DAGVTQSPTHLIKTRGQQVTLRCSPISGHKSVSWYQQVLGQGPQFIFQYYEKEERGRGNFPDRFSARQFPNYSSELNVNALLLGDSALYLCASTLRQATGELFFGEGSRLTVL.

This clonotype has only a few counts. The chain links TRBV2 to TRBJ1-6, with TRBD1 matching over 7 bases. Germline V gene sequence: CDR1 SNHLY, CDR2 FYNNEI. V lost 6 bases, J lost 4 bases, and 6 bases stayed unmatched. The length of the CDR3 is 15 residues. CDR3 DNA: TGTGCCAGCAGCCTGGGACAGAAGTATAATTCACCCCTCCACTTT. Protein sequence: CASSLGQKYNSPLHF.

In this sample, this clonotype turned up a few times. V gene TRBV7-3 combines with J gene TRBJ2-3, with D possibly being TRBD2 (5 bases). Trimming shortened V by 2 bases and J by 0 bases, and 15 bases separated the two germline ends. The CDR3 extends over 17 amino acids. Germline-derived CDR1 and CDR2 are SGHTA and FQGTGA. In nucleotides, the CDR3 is TGTGCCAGCAGCTTATTCAGTGGCGGGTTGAGCACAGATACGCAGTATTTT. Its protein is CASSLFSGGLSTDTQYF.

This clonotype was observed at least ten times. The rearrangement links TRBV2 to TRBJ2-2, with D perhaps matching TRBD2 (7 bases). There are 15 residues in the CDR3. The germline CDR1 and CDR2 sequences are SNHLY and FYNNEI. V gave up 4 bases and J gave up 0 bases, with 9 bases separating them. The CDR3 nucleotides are TGTGCCAGCAGTGGCGGGGGCCCGAACACCGGGGAGCTGTTTTTT. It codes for CASSGGGPNTGELFF.

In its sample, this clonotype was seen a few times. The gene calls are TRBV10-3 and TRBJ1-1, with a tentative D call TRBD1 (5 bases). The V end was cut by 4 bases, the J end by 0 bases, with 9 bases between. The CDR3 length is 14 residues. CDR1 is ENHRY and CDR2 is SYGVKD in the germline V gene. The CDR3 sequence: CAISGQNMNTEAFF. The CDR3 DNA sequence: TGTGCCATCAGTGGACAGAACATGAACACTGAAGCTTTCTTT.

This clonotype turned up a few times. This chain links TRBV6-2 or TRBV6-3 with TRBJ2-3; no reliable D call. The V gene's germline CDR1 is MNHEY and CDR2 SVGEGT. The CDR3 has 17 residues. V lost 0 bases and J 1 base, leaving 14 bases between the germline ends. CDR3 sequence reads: CASSYSIGRSGTDTQYF. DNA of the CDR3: TGTGCCAGCAGTTACTCGATAGGGCGTTCTGGCACAGATACGCAGTATTTT.